One and the same sample provided the 4 T cell receptor beta chains below, sequenced in a study of neurological immune-mediated disorders (dated by TCRdb to the late 2010s). Libraries were made using 5' RACE. The instrument was an Illumina HiSeq 2500. TCRdb reworked the public reads: Q25 trimming with fastp, MiXCR clone assembly, productive beta chains retained. Each CDR3 protein appears once, grouped with its most common genes and DNA. In all, the sample holds about 40,000 distinct CDR3 sequences, and around 2.9% of those were seen once. Roughly 8.2% of the sample lies in the top ten. The time point label, read with the paper, signifies: longitudinal time-point 1 (baseline). Sequenced sample: PBMCs. The receptors derive from a woman aged 55-70 years with multiple sclerosis.

The CDR3 DNA is TGCGCCAGCAGTTCTTTCACTGAAGCTTTCTTT. Translation gives CASSSFTEAFF. This sequence joins TRBV5-1 and TRBJ1-1; D gene uncertain. Germline V gene lookup returns CDR1 SGHRS and CDR2 YFSETQ. Trimming left V 5 bases short and J 4 bases short, with 6 bases between. This CDR3 comprises 11 residues.

This clonotype occurred many times. The rearrangement uses TRBV5-1 and TRBJ2-5, with D maybe TRBD2 (6 bases). The CDR3 is made up of 13 amino acids. Trimming cost V 5 bases and J 2 bases, with 10 bases left between them. Germline V gene data show CDR1 as SGHRS and CDR2 as YFSETQ. CDR3 coding DNA: TGCGCCAGCAGTGCCGGGAGTCAAGAGACCCAGTACTTC. Translating gives CASSAGSQETQYF.

This clonotype has ten or more counts. The genes are TRBV5-1 and TRBJ2-3, with 12 bases matching TRBD2. V shed 4 bases, J shed 4 bases, and the junction held 7 bases outside the gene matches. In germline, CDR1 is SGHRS, CDR2 YFSETQ. CDR3 length: 16 residues. The CDR3 DNA is TGCGCCAGCAGCCCAGAACTAGCGGGAGGAGCAGATACGCAGTATTTT. Translated, it gives CASSPELAGGADTQYF.

This clonotype was counted many times. The chain carries TRBV5-1 and TRBJ1-1; D unclear. Germline V CDR1 and CDR2: SGHRS, YFSETQ. This CDR3 has 14 residues. V was trimmed by 0 bases and J by 1 base, leaving 7 bases between them. Here the CDR3 DNA reads TGCGCCAGCAGCTTGGCCCCGCCGAACACTGAAGCTTTCTTT. Protein sequence: CASSLAPPNTEAFF.